This T cell receptor beta chain appears in the sequencing data of a study of T cell clones after liver transplantation (dated by TCRdb to about 2019). For context, the study as a whole: The samples were obtained from ITN030ST, a randomized trial that attempted immunosuppression withdrawal within 2 years after liver transplantation. Donor-reactive T cell clones were identified by TCRbeta sequencing following a pre-transplant mixed lymphocyte reaction and were subsequently tracked in post-transplant blood. As an antigen-independent comparator for donor-reactive sequences, third party-reactive TCRbeta sequences were also identified from pre-transplant MLRs. Of the eight recipients, a few were HCV-positive, while the remaining recipients had been transplanted for non-autoimmune, non-viral indications. No induction therapy was given to the subjects, and standard immunosuppression was administered until randomization at 12-24 months post-transplant. To count as tolerant, a recipient had to stay completely off immunosuppression for at least one year without liver enzymes climbing beyond twice the upper limit of normal. Blood samples were collected pre-transplant, pre-randomization before withdrawal, and post-randomization after either full withdrawal or failed withdrawal. The study cohort included 8 liver transplant recipients, of whom 3 were classified as tolerant and 5 as non-tolerant. The full study reports these points: Since no allograft tissue specimens were available, donor-reactive T cells may have migrated into the graft instead of being deleted. A greater decline was seen for donor-reactive sequences than for third party-reactive sequences, suggesting partial antigen-specific deletion unrelated to withdrawal success. Conclusions were preliminary, limited by small, heterogeneous patient numbers and non-standardized post-transplant time points. A significant post-transplant decrease in circulating donor-reactive CD4 TCRbeta sequences was observed in most of the 8 subjects, irrespective of tolerance or HCV status. After accounting for repertoire turnover, donor-reactive detection was significantly reduced in 7 of 8 subjects for CD4 and 8 of 8 for CD8. In two subjects, low numbers of available donor cells limited the measurable donor-reactive repertoire.

The CDR3 runs 17 amino acids, cysteine and phenylalanine included. The DNA shown is the 51-base CDR3, in frame from base 1. V sheds 0 bases and J sheds 0 bases, leaving 9 bases between their ends. According to the germline V gene, CDR1 reads MGHRA and CDR2 reads YSYEKL. A remark on this clone: What this receptor recognizes is not known. The sample holds no much larger clone one base away, and base qualities are not on file.

Frozen genomic DNA underwent high-throughput TCRbeta CDR3 sequencing by immunoSEQ, including PCR amplification, mapping, bias correction and internal controls. Per the authors' processing: Only productive rearrangements were retained, with each unique TCRbeta sequence defined by its CDR3 nucleotide sequence together with its V and J gene. For classification of a sequence as donor-reactive, at least 5-fold expansion in CFSE-low cells relative to unstimulated pre-transplant cells and a frequency of at least 0.01% were required. Minimum frequency thresholds were set for each subject based on the unstimulated sample with the lowest template count, ensuring at least 90% detection power. Jensen-Shannon divergence between the top 1000 TCRbeta sequences after and before transplant was used to measure repertoire turnover. Two-sided Fisher's exact tests were used to test for changes in how often donor-reactive sequences were detected. Not all clones reach the TCRdb copy of this immuneACCESS table, which keeps in-frame sequences only. Checked studies attribute under half of the gap to unresolved V genes and leave the rest unexplained. Clonal size and the V and J genes are those of that table, whereas D and trimming came from the DNA. The sample records 50,000 or so clones, around 85% of which are singletons. Of the sample, 13% to 15% falls within the top ten clones.

Unstimulated PBMCs, after thawing, were stained for CD3, CD4 and CD8 and then FACS-sorted into CD3+CD4+ and CD3+CD8+ populations. Randomization to immunosuppression withdrawal applied to every one of the 8 studied subjects. The Qiagen DNeasy Blood and Tissue Kit was used to isolate genomic DNA. In this chain, TRBV4-1 is recombined with TRBJ2-6; no confident D gene assignment can be made. The sequencing used CD8+ T cells from blood, collected 12 months after liver transplant. This receptor was identified in a human patient who received a liver transplant. Some T cells may have been brought in with the graft after a transplant. The DNA sequence reads TGCGCCAGCAGCCAAGATCTCCCGCTCTCTGGGGCCAACGTCCTGACTTTC. It codes for CASSQDLPLSGANVLTF.